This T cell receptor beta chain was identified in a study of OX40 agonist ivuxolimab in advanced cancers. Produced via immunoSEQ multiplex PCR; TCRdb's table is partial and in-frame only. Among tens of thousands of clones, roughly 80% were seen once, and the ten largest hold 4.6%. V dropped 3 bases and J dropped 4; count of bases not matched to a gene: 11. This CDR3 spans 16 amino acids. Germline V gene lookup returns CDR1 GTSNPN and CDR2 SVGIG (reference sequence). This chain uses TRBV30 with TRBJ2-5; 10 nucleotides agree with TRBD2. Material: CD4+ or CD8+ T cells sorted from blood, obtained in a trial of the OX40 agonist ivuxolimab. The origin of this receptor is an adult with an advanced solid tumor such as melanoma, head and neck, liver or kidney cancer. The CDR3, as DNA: TGTGCCTGGAGAGACCTGTCTAGCGGGAGCAGAGAGACCCAGTACTTC. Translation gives CAWRDLSSGSRETQYF.